The present entry profiles one T cell receptor beta chain with its context. Its antigen is unknown. The CDR3 totals 17 residues. V dropped 6 bases and J dropped 7; count of bases not matched to a gene: 18. The germline gives CDR1 MNHEY, CDR2 SMNVEV (reference sequence). TCRdb recomputed calls from the RT-PCR reads with MiXCR, one row per CDR3 protein. The sample has a few hundred thousand distinct CDR3 sequences, about 15% seen once. The entry originates in a study of response to subunit inactivated influenza vaccine. Study-wide points: After each seasonal influenza vaccination, few new T cells are recruited, the authors suggested.

Here the sequenced sample was PBMCs from blood, taken 11 to 12 days after vaccination. The chain employs TRBV27 and TRBJ2-7; 10 nucleotides agree with TRBD2. This sequence originates from a man between 50 and 59 years old who received an inactivated influenza vaccine. CDR3 DNA: TGTGCCAGCAGCAGGATCCTGACCGGGACTAGCGCTGGGGAGCAGTACTTC. The encoded protein is CASSRILTGTSAGEQYF.